The sequence of this T cell receptor (beta chain) was determined in a study of cytomegalovirus exposure and HLA in healthy donors. Study background: Among 150 million to 200 million T cells, an earlier analysis found roughly 110 million unique TCR beta sequences.

Trimming removed 4 bases from V and 4 bases from J; junction bases left unmatched: 14. This CDR3 region has 18 residues. Germline values: CDR1 SGHDT, CDR2 YYEEEE. In the PCR, 60 Vbeta and 13 Jbeta primers were used. Produced via immunoSEQ multiplex PCR; TCRdb's table is partial and in-frame only. The sample consists of about 130,000 clones, 83% of them appearing once. Only one count was recorded for this clone. Its antigen is not known. Points from the study as a whole: Over 15,000 TCR beta sequences were associated with HLA alleles at 0.05 false discovery rate in a later analysis. Across donors, sequencing depth was assumed by presence/absence analyses to be roughly uniform.

The specimen sequenced was PBMCs. J is TRBJ2-5 and V is TRBV5-6, with 12 bases identical to TRBD1. The receptor comes from a woman aged 40 to 50 in good health and CMV-seropositive. The CDR3 DNA follows: TGTGCCAGCAGCCCGGGACAGGGGGCTTCTCTTATAGGAGAGACCCAGTACTTC. As protein: CASSPGQGASLIGETQYF.